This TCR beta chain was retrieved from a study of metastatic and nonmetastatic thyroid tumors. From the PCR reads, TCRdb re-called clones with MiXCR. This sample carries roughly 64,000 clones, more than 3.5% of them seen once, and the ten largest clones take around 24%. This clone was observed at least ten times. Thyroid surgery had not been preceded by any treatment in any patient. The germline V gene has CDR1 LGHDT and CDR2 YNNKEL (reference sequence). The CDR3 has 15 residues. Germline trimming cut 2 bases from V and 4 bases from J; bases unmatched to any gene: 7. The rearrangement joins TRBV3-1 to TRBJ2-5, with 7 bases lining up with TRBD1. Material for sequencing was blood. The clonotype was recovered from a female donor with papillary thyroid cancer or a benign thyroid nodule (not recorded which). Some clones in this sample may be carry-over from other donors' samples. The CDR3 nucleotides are TGTGCCAGCAGCCAACGAGGGACAGCTCGAGAGACCCAGTACTTC. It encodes CASSQRGTARETQYF.